This is a list of T cell receptor beta chains from one sample in a study of Graves' ophthalmopathy and Graves' hyperthyroidism. MiXCR, run by TCRdb on the multiplex PCR reads, gives a single entry per CDR3 protein. This table has 600,000 to 650,000 distinct CDR3 sequences, roughly 20% appearing once. Material: peripheral blood. The source is a woman aged 18-29 years with stable Graves' hyperthyroidism. Some clones in this sample may be carry-over from other donors' samples. Each CDR3 is given with its conserved first and last residue. D genes are given only for firm matches. Expanded clones get a size class; other rows say once, few or many, or leave the size out.

>-|TRBV19|many|TRBJ2-2
TGTGCCAGTACAGGATTAGCGAACACCGGGGAGCTGTTTTTT
CASTGLANTGELFF
>TRBD2|TRBV9|many|TRBJ2-7
TGTGCCAGCAGCGTAACTCCCGGGACTAGTGACGAGCAGTACTTC
CASSVTPGTSDEQYF
>TRBD1|TRBV24-1|many|TRBJ1-5
TGTGCCACCAGCGAGACAGGGAACCAGCCCCAGCATTTT
CATSETGNQPQHF
>-|TRBV29-1|-|TRBJ1-1
TGCAGCGTTGCAGGAACTGAAGCTTTCTTT
CSVAGTEAFF
>TRBD1|TRBV20-1|many|TRBJ1-1
TGCAGTGCTTCAGGGGGGACTGAAGCTTTCTTT
CSASGGTEAFF
>-|TRBV18|few|TRBJ2-6
TGTGCCAGCTCACCAAGGGCCCGCTCTGGGGCCAACGTCCTGACTTTC
CASSPRARSGANVLTF
>-|TRBV30|few|TRBJ1-1
TGTGCCTGGAGTCCCTTATCGGGGGTCACTGAAGCTTTCTTT
CAWSPLSGVTEAFF
>TRBD1|TRBV20-1|-|TRBJ2-2
TGCAGTGCTAGACCAGGGGACAGGGGTACCGGGGAGCTGTTTTTT
CSARPGDRGTGELFF
>TRBD1|TRBV27|many|TRBJ1-2
TGTGCCAGCAGTTTCAGGGGGAAAGAGGGCTACACCTTC
CASSFRGKEGYTF
>-|TRBV28|many|TRBJ1-5
TGTGCCAGCAGTCGAACCTTAGGGAGCAATCAGCCCCAGCATTTT
CASSRTLGSNQPQHF
>TRBD1|TRBV2|many|TRBJ2-2
TGTGCCAACAAAAAGGACAGGACGAACACCGGGGAGCTGTTTTTT
CANKKDRTNTGELFF
>-|TRBV12-3/TRBV12-4|few|TRBJ1-5
TGTGCCAGCAGTTGGGGGGTAGTCAATCAGCCTCAGCATTTT
CASSWGVVNQPQHF
>-|TRBV15|many|TRBJ1-1
TGTGCCACCAGCAGAGATGGCGGGTACACTGAAGCTTTCTTT
CATSRDGGYTEAFF
>TRBD2|TRBV7-3|many|TRBJ2-5
TGTGCCAGCAGCTTAAGCGGGAGGGCCGGAGAGACCCAGTACTTC
CASSLSGRAGETQYF
>-|TRBV28|many|TRBJ2-7
TGTGCCAGCAGTTTGGGCAGGGCCTACGAGCAGTACTTC
CASSLGRAYEQYF
>TRBD2|TRBV20-1|many|TRBJ2-7
TGCAGTGCTAGAGAGGGGGGGAGTGACTACGAGCAGTACTTC
CSAREGGSDYEQYF
>-|TRBV9|many|TRBJ2-7
TGTGCCAGCAGCGTAGCCGCCAGGGATTACGAGCAGTACTTC
CASSVAARDYEQYF
>TRBD1|TRBV29-1|many|TRBJ1-2
TGCAGCGTTGGAGACAGGGCTGGCTACACCTTC
CSVGDRAGYTF
>TRBD1|TRBV7-2|many|TRBJ1-2
TGTGCCAGCAGCGCGAACAGGGGTAACTATGGCTACACCTTC
CASSANRGNYGYTF
>-|TRBV20-1|-|TRBJ1-3
TGCAGTGCTAGAGTAGAGGCGGACAGCACCTATTTT
CSARVEADSTYF
>-|TRBV12-3/TRBV12-4|many|TRBJ1-2
TGTGCCAGCAGTTTAATTACAGATGATAACTATGGCTACACCTTC
CASSLITDDNYGYTF
>-|TRBV20-1|many|TRBJ1-2
TGCAGTGCTAGAGTCCCGACAGCCTATGGCTACACCTTC
CSARVPTAYGYTF
>-|TRBV19|-|TRBJ1-1
TGTGCCAGTAAAGGACAGCTCAACACTGAAGCTTTCTTT
CASKGQLNTEAFF
>TRBD2|TRBV6-2/TRBV6-3|-|TRBJ2-5
TGTGCCAGCAGTTACTCGATCGGTTATACTAGCGGGAGGTTACATACAAACGTGGAGACCCAGTACTTC
CASSYSIGYTSGRLHTNVETQYF
>TRBD1|TRBV12-3/TRBV12-4|few|TRBJ2-5
TGTGCCAGCAGCTCCGGGACAGGGATCGGGGAAAGACAAGAGACCCAGTACTTC
CASSSGTGIGERQETQYF
>-|TRBV27|-|TRBJ1-2
TGTGCCAGCAGTTTATCCCTGCCGTCCGGGGACTATGGCTACACCTTC
CASSLSLPSGDYGYTF
>TRBD1|TRBV20-1|many|TRBJ1-2
TGCAGTGCTAGCGAAGGACAGGGAATTTGGAGTGGCTACACCTTC
CSASEGQGIWSGYTF
>-|TRBV11-2|many|TRBJ2-7
TGTGCCAGCAGCCACTTTGGAGTTATTGGGGACCCTCCCTACGAGCAGTACTTC
CASSHFGVIGDPPYEQYF
>-|TRBV2|few|TRBJ1-2
TGTGCCAGCAGTGAAGCTTGGGGGGCACGAGGCTACACCTTC
CASSEAWGARGYTF
>TRBD2|TRBV10-3|many|TRBJ2-7
TGTGCCATCAGTGCGCCGGGACTAGCGTACCACGAGCAGTACTTC
CAISAPGLAYHEQYF
>-|TRBV2|-|TRBJ1-1
TGTGCCATCCTACAGGGAGCGAGGACTGAAGCTTACTTT
CAILQGARTEAYF
>TRBD1|TRBV7-9|-|TRBJ2-5
TGTGCCAGCAGCCCCCCGACAGGGGAATTGGGGACCCAGTACTTC
CASSPPTGELGTQYF
>-|TRBV2|many|TRBJ1-5
TGTGCCAGCCAGGGTTTACGTATTGGCAATCAGCCCCAGCATTTT
CASQGLRIGNQPQHF
>TRBD1|TRBV5-1|-|TRBJ1-1
TGCGCCAGCAGCTCCGACAGGGGGGCAGTGAACACTGAAGCTTTCTTT
CASSSDRGAVNTEAFF
>-|TRBV6-5|many|TRBJ2-7
TGTGCCAGCAGTTACGACGGGGCCGAGCAGTACTTC
CASSYDGAEQYF
>-|TRBV12-3/TRBV12-4|-|TRBJ2-7
TGTGCCAGCAGTCGGCAAACTAGATATGGTGAGCAGTACTTC
CASSRQTRYGEQYF
>-|TRBV11-2|many|TRBJ1-1
TGTGCCAGCAGTCCGTCCAGGACGGCTGAAGCTTTCTTT
CASSPSRTAEAFF
>TRBD1|TRBV20-1|many|TRBJ1-1
TGCAGTGCTAGAGAAACAGGGGATACTGAAGCTTTCTTT
CSARETGDTEAFF
>-|TRBV9|many|TRBJ1-2
TGTGCCAGCAGCCCAGAAAGAGTTAACTATGGCTACGCCTTC
CASSPERVNYGYAF
>-|TRBV19|-|TRBJ2-7
TGTGCCAGTAGTATAACAGGGACCTACGAGCAGTACTTC
CASSITGTYEQYF
>-|TRBV2|-|TRBJ2-5
TGTGCCAGCAGTTTGACTAACTGGAAAGGGGGGGAGACCCAGTACTTC
CASSLTNWKGGETQYF
>TRBD1|TRBV4-1|-|TRBJ1-1
TGCGCCAGCAGCCAAGCCAGTCCCGGGACAGGGCAAGCTTTCTTT
CASSQASPGTGQAFF
>-|TRBV15|many|TRBJ2-7
TGTGCCACCAGCAGAGGGTCTTCAGGGACTTACGAGCAGTACTTC
CATSRGSSGTYEQYF
>TRBD1|TRBV20-1|many|TRBJ2-7
TGCAGTGCTAGACCCCCGGACAGGGCTTACGAGCAGTACTTC
CSARPPDRAYEQYF
>TRBD1|TRBV19|many|TRBJ2-7
TGTGCCAGTAGTATCGGGACAGGATCCTACGAGCAGTACTTC
CASSIGTGSYEQYF
>-|TRBV7-9|many|TRBJ1-1
TGTGCCAGCAGCGGGTGGGAGTTGGCTGAAGCTTTCTTT
CASSGWELAEAFF
>TRBD1|TRBV27|many|TRBJ1-2
TGTGCCAGCAGGACAGGGGGCCTTGGCTACACCTTC
CASRTGGLGYTF
>-|TRBV5-1|-|TRBJ2-7
TGCGCCAGCAGCTTGGTCGGGACCGGGGGAAGCTCCGACGAGCAGTACTTC
CASSLVGTGGSSDEQYF
>-|TRBV12-3/TRBV12-4|many|TRBJ2-5
TGTGCCAGCAGTTTTACAACCCTCCAAGAGACCCAGTACTTC
CASSFTTLQETQYF
>-|TRBV12-3/TRBV12-4|many|TRBJ2-7
TGTGCCAGCAGTTTGGTTGCACAGGGCAACGAGCAGTACTTC
CASSLVAQGNEQYF
>-|TRBV2|-|TRBJ1-5
TGTGCCAGCAGTGGCGGTGATCAGCCCCAGCATTTT
CASSGGDQPQHF